Listed below are T cell receptor beta chains from one sample, sequenced in a study of identifying expanded T cells in peripheral blood. Method: immunoSEQ multiplex PCR; TCRdb's copy keeps in-frame clones and lacks some. The table has some 100,000 clones, about 90% seen once. The source material was blood. These receptors originate from a person aged 18 to 70 in good health. CDR3s include the opening cysteine and the closing phenylalanine or tryptophan. A D gene is named only where the DNA matches it firmly. Part of the rows lack a size; the others show once, few, many or a class for expanded clones.

14	-	TRBV11-2	TRBD1	TRBJ1-1	TGTGCCAGCAGCCAGACAGGGCGGAGGACTGAAGCTTTCTTT	CASSQTGRRTEAFF
13	-	TRBV19	-	TRBJ1-6	TGTGCCAGTAGTATCGGGCTCAATTCACCCCTCCACTTT	CASSIGLNSPLHF
15	-	TRBV6-6	TRBD1	TRBJ2-1	TGTGCCAGCAGTAATCGACAGGGGATCAAAGATGAGCAGTTCTTC	CASSNRQGIKDEQFF
14	-	TRBV19	-	TRBJ1-2	TGTGCCAGTAGTATCGCTCGGACACCAAATGGCTACACCTTC	CASSIARTPNGYTF
15	-	TRBV28	TRBD1	TRBJ1-1	TGTGCCAGCATCACAGGGGGCGGCAGGAACACTGAAGCTTTCTTT	CASITGGGRNTEAFF
14	once	TRBV9	TRBD2	TRBJ2-1	TGTGCCAGCAGCTCTAGCGGGAGGTACAATGAGCAGTTCTTC	CASSSSGRYNEQFF
17	-	TRBV7-2	-	TRBJ2-1	TGTGCCAGCAGCTTAGGTCCCGGTGTCAGCTCCTACAATGAGCAGTTCTTC	CASSLGPGVSSYNEQFF
13	-	TRBV9	-	TRBJ1-1	TGTGCCAGCAGCTCGGACATGGGGGGTGAAGCTTTCTTT	CASSSDMGGEAFF
15	-	TRBV4-1	-	TRBJ2-7	TGCGCCAGCAGCCAAGATGTCAGGCAGCCGTACGAGCAGTACTTC	CASSQDVRQPYEQYF
13	few	TRBV6-5	TRBD1	TRBJ1-1	TGTGCCTCAAACAGGGGACAGAACACTGAAGCTTTCTTT	CASNRGQNTEAFF
13	-	TRBV2	TRBD1	TRBJ1-4	TGTGCCAGCAGGGGACAGATTAATGAAAAACTGTTTTTT	CASRGQINEKLFF
15	-	TRBV5-5	TRBD1	TRBJ2-7	TGTGCCAGCAGCTCGGGACAGGGTTCAAAGGACGAGCAGTACTTC	CASSSGQGSKDEQYF
12	once	TRBV30	-	TRBJ2-7	TGTGCCTGGAGCCCGGGGGCGTACGAGCAGTACTTC	CAWSPGAYEQYF
12	-	TRBV2	-	TRBJ2-7	TGTGCCAGCAAGCCTAGTCGCCACGAGCAGTACTTC	CASKPSRHEQYF
17	-	TRBV27	-	TRBJ1-5	TGTGCCAGCAGTTTATGGGCCAGCCGATATAGCAATCAGCCCCAGCATTTT	CASSLWASRYSNQPQHF
15	-	TRBV25-1	-	TRBJ2-3	TGTGCCAGCAGTGAAAGATCCTGGGTGACAGATACGCAGTATTTT	CASSERSWVTDTQYF
13	-	TRBV6-6	-	TRBJ2-7	TGTGCCAGCAGTTACTCCGACAGAACCGAGCAGTACTTC	CASSYSDRTEQYF
14	once	TRBV9	TRBD1	TRBJ2-3	TGTGCCAGCAGCCGGACAGGGGGCGCGGATACGCAGTATTTT	CASSRTGGADTQYF
14	-	TRBV6-1	-	TRBJ1-2	TGTGCCAGCAGCTACAATACAGGGAACTATGGCTACACCTTC	CASSYNTGNYGYTF
14	-	TRBV5-1	-	TRBJ2-5	TGCGCCAGCAGCCTAGACTCAGGGGAAGAGACCCAGTACTTC	CASSLDSGEETQYF
13	-	TRBV30	-	TRBJ2-7	TGTGCCTGGAGTGTATCCTCCAGGGGCGAGCAGTACTTC	CAWSVSSRGEQYF
15	-	TRBV10-1	TRBD2	TRBJ2-2	TGCGCCAGCAGAGCGGGGGCGGCGAACACCGGGGAGCTGTTTTTT	CASRAGAANTGELFF
16	-	TRBV9	TRBD1	TRBJ2-1	TGTGCCAGCAGCCTCCGGGACAGGGATTCCTACAATGAGCAGTTCTTC	CASSLRDRDSYNEQFF
16	-	TRBV21-1	-	TRBJ1-5	TGTGCCAGCAGCAAAAGGGGTGCGGTGGGCAATCAGCCCCAGCATTTT	CASSKRGAVGNQPQHF